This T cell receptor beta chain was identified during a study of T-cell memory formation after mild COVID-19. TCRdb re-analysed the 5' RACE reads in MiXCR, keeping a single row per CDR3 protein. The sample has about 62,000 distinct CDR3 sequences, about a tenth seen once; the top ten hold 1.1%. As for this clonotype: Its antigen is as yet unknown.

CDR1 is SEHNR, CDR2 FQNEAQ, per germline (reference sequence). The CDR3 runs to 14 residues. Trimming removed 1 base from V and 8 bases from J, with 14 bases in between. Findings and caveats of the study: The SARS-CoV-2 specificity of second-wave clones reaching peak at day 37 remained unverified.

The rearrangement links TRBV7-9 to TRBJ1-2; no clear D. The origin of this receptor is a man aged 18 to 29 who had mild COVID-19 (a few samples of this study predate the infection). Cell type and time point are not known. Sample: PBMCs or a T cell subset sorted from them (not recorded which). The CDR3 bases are TGTGCCAGCAGCTTAGTGGGTGAACCGCGGGGCTACACCTTC. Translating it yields CASSLVGEPRGYTF.